This T cell receptor beta chain was retrieved from a study of neoadjuvant anti-PD-1 for oral cavity cancer. The assay was immunoSEQ multiplex PCR, and TCRdb's table has in-frame clones only and misses some. The sample yields roughly 14,000 clones, less than 85% seen once. The germline V gene has CDR1 SGHNT and CDR2 YYREEE (reference sequence). This CDR3 has 17 amino acids. After removal of 0 bases from V and 1 base from J, the junction contained 4 bases not matched to a gene. The sequence was obtained from a person aged 35-79 years with oral cavity squamous cell carcinoma. This specimen consisted of PBMCs, obtained before nivolumab (anti-PD-1) treatment. The chain carries TRBV5-4 and TRBJ2-7; 13 nucleotides align to TRBD2. The CDR3, as DNA: TGTGCCAGCAGCTTGGGACTAGCGGGGGGCCTTTCCTACGAGCAGTACTTC. Its translation: CASSLGLAGGLSYEQYF.